This TCR beta chain came from a study of neurological immune-mediated disorders. Overall study findings and caveats: HTLV-1-associated myelopathy ranked highest for TCR clonal expansion and multiple sclerosis lowest, beneath healthy controls. One related-CDR3 cluster, identified by phylogenetic grouping, held the repertoires of 18 of 34 multiple sclerosis patients and was a possible signature. The authors found no clinical or MRI feature associated with the multiple sclerosis repertoire cluster.

The ends were cut back, 4 bases at V and 4 bases at J, with 13 bases in the middle. Looked up from germline, CDR1 is SQVTM and CDR2 is ANQGSEA. The CDR3 has 14 residues. This clonotype was seen many times. Its antigen is unidentified. As for time point: longitudinal time-point 1 (baseline). Using its own MiXCR run on the 5' RACE reads, TCRdb lists one record per CDR3 protein. The top ten hold 7.5% to 8.5% of the sample, which has approximately 36,000 distinct CDR3 sequences, under 4% seen once. The V call is TRBV29-1, the J call TRBJ2-2, with D perhaps TRBD1 (7 bases). The TCR was taken from a woman aged 60-75 years with multiple sclerosis. Sequences were obtained from PBMCs. Written as DNA, the CDR3 is TGCAGCGTTGGATCTCAGGGGGGCACCGGGGAGCTGTTTTTT. Translation gives CSVGSQGGTGELFF.